This T cell receptor beta chain comes out of a study of CD8 T cells in Susac syndrome (dated by TCRdb to between 2018 and 2021). Describing the broader study: Repertoire sequencing was used to test whether CD8+ T cell activation and differentiation in Susac syndrome was antigen driven. CD8+ T cell repertoire clonality was compared between eleven to twelve healthy donors, some 14 Susac syndrome patients and 15 multiple sclerosis patients. Broader findings and caveats from the paper: The number of individuals in the TCR sequencing and HLA analysis was recognized as being relatively small.

The CDR3 sequence holds 14 residues, the cysteine and phenylalanine included. Only the CDR3 DNA stays, 42 bases, in frame from base 1. Via the germline V gene, CDR1 is SGDLS and CDR2 YYNGEE. V is reduced by 3 bases and J by 0 bases, leaving a spacing of 9 bases between them. Peripheral blood CD8+ and CD4+ T cells from healthy donors, Susac syndrome patients and multiple sclerosis patients were profiled by high-throughput TCR beta sequencing. The multiple sclerosis controls were treatment-naive patients who had stable or active relapsing-remitting disease and met the revised McDonald criteria. Bulk CD8+ and CD4+ T cells were purified by magnetic negative isolation, whereas CD8+ TEMRA cells were enriched by FACS. Blood was drawn into EDTA tubes, processed within 24 hours, and PBMCs were isolated by density gradient centrifugation. PBMCs intended for TCR sequencing were cryopreserved in liquid nitrogen and thawed later in a water bath at 37 degrees C. The sorted or isolated CD4+, CD8+ and CD8+ TEMRA cells reached a purity of at least 90%.

This clonotype has only one observation. Its antigen has not been determined. Base qualities are not at hand, and no much larger clone is one base apart. One read represents weak support. RNA was extracted with the RNeasy kit and about 0.45 to 1 ug was reverse transcribed using random hexamers. The immunoSEQ multiplex PCR assay, covering 54 Vbeta and 13 Jbeta segments, was used to amplify TCR beta CDR3 regions. PCR amplification bias was corrected by using a synthetic template baseline for primer optimization and computational correction. Concerning the study's data processing: Reads were annotated to V, D and J genes according to IMGT and were analyzed with immunoSEQ Analyzer, with only productive sequences retained. Clonality was computed as one minus Shannon entropy normalized by log2 of the number of productive unique sequences. Public and private clones were assessed among the 100 most prevalent clones of each patient and control. Clones were defined as Susac-specific if absent from the healthy and MS cohorts, from some 1,000 published viral clones and from other ImmuneACCESS disease sequences. TCRdb itself trimmed the public reads at Q25 with fastp, ran MiXCR and retained productive beta chains. Each CDR3 protein gets just one entry, which takes the most common genes and DNA from the rows behind it. The V and J calls were determined by TCRdb, not by the authors. Counted in this sample were under 55,000 distinct CDR3 sequences; 85% to 95% of them appeared once. Clones ranked in the top ten supply roughly 0.5% of the sample.

The chain couples TRBV9 to TRBJ1-1; TRBD1 might be the D gene, on 5 matching bases. Material: CD8+ T cells from PBMCs. The clonotype comes from a human donor with multiple sclerosis. The DNA is TGTGCCAGCAGCGCCGAGACAGTGAACACTGAAGCTTTCTTT. The resulting protein is CASSAETVNTEAFF.